This T cell receptor beta chain was recovered during a study of cytomegalovirus exposure and HLA in healthy donors (TCRdb year 2017). Broadly, across the study: An earlier analysis of 587 of the donors reported about 300 Gb of sequence data and 90 million to 120 million unique TCR beta sequences obtained from around 190 million T cells. About 300 gigabases of sequencing data and 91 million or so unique TCR sequences made up an early release that covered under 750 HLA-typed donors. Among the roughly 370 genotyped donors, approximately 77% belonged to the genetic ancestry cluster associated with self-reported Caucasian donors. The study aimed to test whether signatures of past pathogen exposure could be identified by cataloging public T cell receptors. The study profiled the T cell repertoires of more than 500 subjects by immunosequencing and related them to cytomegalovirus serostatus. Besides the first cohort of under 700 subjects, a separate validation cohort made up of over 100 different subjects was used. To predict cytomegalovirus infection status, the study combined high-throughput TCR immunosequencing, statistical association of individual TCRs with disease status, and machine learning. A later analysis re-examined previously published TCR beta repertoires from roughly 650 donors and added high-resolution HLA genotyping to investigate patterns of TCR occurrence. Rather than using new phenotypic data, the later analysis identified candidate immune exposures from TCR beta sequences and from how often those sequences occurred across donors. To decide whether each TCR beta V gene segment behaved as functional or pseudogenic, an earlier analysis of some 600 of the donors relied on high-throughput TCR beta sequencing. Donor age, sex, ethnicity and CMV serostatus were compiled together with the repertoire data. Genome-wide SNP genotypes for about 65% of the roughly 700 donors were used in a later genetic analysis, which treated that subset as a discovery cohort. Every repertoire in the discovery cohort had been generated on one and the same sequencing platform. Both class I and class II loci were covered by HLA typing, at four-digit resolution. Typing coverage varied by locus: roughly 620-630 donors for A, B, C, DRB1 and DQB1; more than 500 for DQA1; around 570 for DPA1; more than 450 for DPB1. About five DR-DQ haplotypes were handled as single units for association and clustering because linkage in the cohort was strong. Among roughly 400 genotyped donors of the cohort, an average of about 220,000 unique TCR beta nucleotide sequences was sequenced per donor, of which about 18% were non-productive.

The cohort was made up of around 720 healthy bone marrow donors. All cohort members were sampled while nominally healthy, although unrecorded immune exposures were likely present. The donor was CMV seropositive and belonged to the group of some 290 seropositive cohort members. A peripheral blood sample was provided by each donor, and peripheral blood mononuclear cells were used for TCR beta sequencing. The Qiagen DNeasy Blood Extraction Kit was used to extract genomic DNA from the blood cell samples. A remark on this clone: The target of this receptor is not known. Per-nucleotide qualities are absent, and no much larger clonotype sits a single base away.

From the cysteine through the phenylalanine, the CDR3 covers 15 amino acids. The CDR3 DNA has 45 bases and is translated from base 1. CDR1 MNHEY and CDR2 SMNVEV were looked up in the germline V gene (reference sequence). Cut back by 2 bases and 0 bases, the V and J ends lie 9 bases apart. The study at large found these results: It was suggested by the authors that the approach could potentially be generalized to other disease states and immunological phenotypes. A few of the identified cytomegalovirus-associated TCR beta chains were confirmed in vitro to be specific for cytomegalovirus antigens. According to a later genetic analysis, donors in an Asian-associated ancestry cluster had fewer N-insertions in productive TCRs than the approximately 670-donor mean. At a false discovery rate of 0.05, a later analysis linked some 17,000 TCR beta sequences to specific HLA alleles. According to a later analysis, parvovirus B19, influenza, CMV and Epstein-Barr virus appeared linked to several top co-occurrence clusters. For the cohort, immune exposure information was limited to CMV serostatus. Around 16 rarely observed V segments, including chromosome 9 orphons, were excluded from the earlier analysis of just under 600 of the donors because counts were too low. In an earlier analysis of approximately 590 of the donors, most TCR beta V segments appeared in productive rearrangements about 87% or about 30% of the time, broadly matching IMGT annotations. A later genetic analysis associated a missense DCLRE1C variant with V-gene and J-gene trimming of TCR beta chains, and an independent cohort replicated the association. A further reported finding was that TCR beta sequences accurately predicted the HLA-A and HLA-B alleles for most subjects in the first cohort. The cohort was sequenced for TCR beta chains only, and without alpha or paired-chain data the features that could be detected were limited. Most CMV-associated TCR beta chains appeared to be HLA-restricted in a later analysis, and the HLA associations seemed to be driven largely by CMV exposure. Assigning TCR associations to individual alleles was difficult when HLA alleles, especially DR and DQ, strongly co-occurred. Most TCR sequences were seen in very few donors, while some public TCRs were found in many individuals. According to a later analysis, TCR association rates differed among HLA loci, with DRB1 alleles showing the most associated TCRs and HLA-C alleles showing the fewest. Correlated functional status among segregating V segments might reflect linkage disequilibrium, but an unknown experimental factor could not be ruled out. A later analysis found that HLA-associated TCR beta chains were more clonally expanded and had lower generation probabilities than equally common non-associated chains. Some IMGT-functional V segments, including TRBV6-2 and TRBV6-3, could not be distinguished by the 87-base-pair reads and were therefore excluded. Roughly uniform sequencing depth across donors was assumed in presence/absence analyses, although this assumption may not hold. A cluster of highly shared sequence variants was judged likely to represent a technical artifact of the sequencing pipeline. Cytomegalovirus status was reported to be diagnosed by the classifier with high specificity and sensitivity in both the original and validation cohorts. In the study, 150 to 200 TCR beta chains were listed as associated with cytomegalovirus. HLA typing was unavailable for some donors at each locus, so association tests used only the typed subset.

The receptor library was made with the immunoSEQ multiplex PCR assay. For the multiplex PCR, a mixture combining 60 forward primers for TCR Vbeta segments and 13 reverse primers for TCR Jbeta segments was used. The CDR3 region of rearranged TCR beta genes was amplified from genomic DNA with a multiplex PCR assay. On the Illumina HiSeq System, the amplified TCR beta libraries were sequenced as 87-base-pair reads. Per the source publication's procedure: A later analysis tallied 75 million to 95 million unique TCR beta chains across the 700 or so repertoires, and about 12 million of those chains were shared by two or more donors. A nearest-neighbor algorithm error-corrected the raw reads and collapsed the reads into unique sequences, merging closely related sequences to remove PCR and sequencing errors. V, D and J gene segments were assigned by aligning CDR3 sequences to IMGT reference sequences. Each retained sequence needed at least a six-nucleotide match to both a V gene segment and a J gene segment. A rearrangement counted as productive if the CDR3 had no stop codons and remained in frame with V and J, and every other rearrangement counted as non-productive. CDR3 was defined according to IMGT convention as the region running from the second conserved V-encoded cysteine to the conserved J-encoded phenylalanine. Sequences without an unambiguous match to a single V gene segment were excluded from the earlier analysis of 450 to 650 of the donors. In an earlier analysis of 500 to 750 of the donors, V segments were called functional above 56.7% productive rearrangements and were called segregating when the between-donor standard deviation exceeded 5%. A statistical classification framework was developed to diagnose cytomegalovirus status using the catalog of TCR beta chain sequences. In a later analysis, V and J genes were assigned by comparing TCR nucleotide sequences against IMGT/GENE-DB human TR gene sequences. A later analysis assigned CDR3 sequences and most-parsimonious VDJ recombination scenarios with the TCRdist pipeline. A later analysis defined each TCR beta chain by its CDR3 amino acid sequence plus V-gene family, and excluded reads lacking a unique V-gene family. As a way to deal with suspected cross-contamination and a sequencing artifact, a later analysis dropped 450 to 600 nucleotide sequences that were highly shared and had low generation probability. For each public chain, a later analysis derived a clonal expansion index from normalized ranks of inferred template counts within each repertoire. In a later analysis, generation probabilities were computed using a VDJ recombination model fitted to out-of-frame rearrangements, and the results were checked against IGoR. Hypergeometric tests were used in a later analysis to score TCR-TCR, TCR-HLA and TCR-CMV co-occurrence, with a repertoire-size bias correction applied to the TCR pairs. In a later analysis, false discovery rates were estimated by permuting HLA or CMV assignments 20 times. In a later analysis, co-occurring TCRs were grouped with DBSCAN, and TCRdist sequence similarity was added when clustering was performed within HLA-allele-positive subsets. For co-occurrence clustering, repertoires with fewer than 30,000 or more than 120,000 public chains were excluded, along with about five repertoires with anomalous nucleotide sharing. TCRdb took over this immuneACCESS table, retaining in-frame rearrangements with V and J assigned. Such tables are incomplete; in checked studies, under half of the missing clones stem from an unresolved V gene, and the remainder is unexplained. V and J calls and clone size are given by that table; D and trimming were obtained from the DNA. The sample contains approximately 110,000 clones, around 76% of them found a single time. Over 10% of the sample goes to the ten largest clones.

The receptor chain draws on TRBV27 and TRBJ2-3, with a tentative D gene TRBD1 over 5 matching bases. The clonotype originates from a woman aged 55-69 years in good health and CMV-seropositive. The sequenced material came from PBMCs. This receptor carries the CDR3 CASSLMDISTDTQYF. The DNA sequence reads TGTGCCAGCAGTTTAATGGACATAAGCACAGATACGCAGTATTTT.